This T cell receptor beta chain stems from a study of T cell repertoires in cytomegalovirus infection. Study context: Matching HLA type, along with CMV infection, was indicated by public TCR beta signatures. General study findings and limits: Cumulative public TCR beta family frequency identified CMV carriers with the relevant HLA. Dominating the ex vivo response were TCR beta clonotypes that were CMV-specific and HLA-C-restricted.

TCRdb reanalysed the reads using MiXCR and keeps one entry per CDR3 protein. The table shows some 110,000 distinct CDR3 sequences, with roughly a tenth occurring only once. This clonotype was observed at least ten times. As yet, its antigen is unknown. Germline values: CDR1 MRHNA, CDR2 SNTAGT. Trimming pared 6 bases from V and 6 bases from J, leaving 18 bases between. This CDR3 is 15 amino acids long. The origin of this receptor is a human donor in good health (CMV status not recorded). Some clones in this sample may be carry-over from other donors' samples. The chain couples TRBV6-4 to TRBJ2-1, with a tentative D call TRBD2 (6 bases). The specimen sequenced was PBMCs, sequenced either directly or after in vitro stimulation (not recorded which). CDR3 sequence: CASRPHAPGVNEQFF. The DNA for the CDR3 is TGTGCCAGCAGACCACACGCTCCGGGAGTCAATGAGCAGTTCTTC.